Presented here are 18 T cell receptor beta chains from one specimen sequenced in a study of CD8+ T cells in alopecia areata. cDNA serving as the sequencing template came from extracted, reverse transcribed RNA. Using immunoSEQ multiplex PCR, the repertoire was profiled, and TCRdb retains in-frame clones only, with some absent. The repertoire holds about 140,000 clones, with 86% as singletons. Described treatment: oral pan-JAK inhibitor, 5-10 mg twice daily. The material sequenced was CD8+ T cells sorted from blood, taken at week 4, from a patient treated with tofacitinib. All receptors derive from a human donor with alopecia areata.

The chain combines TRBV29-1 with TRBJ2-7; D unclear. The CDR3 spans 12 residues. CDR1 SQVTM and CDR2 ANQGSEA come from the germline V gene. V was trimmed by 0 bases and J by 6 bases, leaving 9 bases between them. The CDR3 DNA sequence: TGCAGCGTTGAAGATGCACCGGGCGAGCAGTACTTC. It yields the protein CSVEDAPGEQYF.

This chain links TRBV9 with TRBJ2-7, with 8 bases fitting TRBD1. This CDR3 region has 14 residues. Per germline, CDR1 SGDLS and CDR2 YYNGEE. V dropped 5 bases and J dropped 5; count of bases not matched to a gene: 9. The CDR3 DNA follows: TGTGCCAGCAGTGCACCGGACAGGGATCACGAGCAGTACTTC. This encodes CASSAPDRDHEQYF.

The rearrangement links TRBV7-3 to TRBJ1-1; D not certain. This CDR3 has 16 residues. The V gene lost 1 base and the J gene lost 5 bases, with 17 bases spanning the gap. Germline V gene lookup returns CDR1 SGHTA and CDR2 FQGTGA. The CDR3: CASSLSPSTHGTEAFF. The CDR3 DNA reads as TGTGCCAGCAGCTTAAGTCCCAGCACTCATGGGACTGAAGCTTTCTTT.

V gene TRBV7-2 combines with J gene TRBJ2-3; perhaps TRBD2 as D (6 bases). V was trimmed by 5 bases and J by 2 bases, leaving 17 bases between them. The CDR3 is 16 amino acids. In germline, CDR1 is SGHTA, CDR2 FQGNSA. The CDR3 DNA reads TGTGCCAGCAGCCCCAGACCCCGGGAGACCACAGATACGCAGTATTTT. Encoded protein: CASSPRPRETTDTQYF.

This sequence joins TRBV27 and TRBJ2-3, with D perhaps assigned TRBD1 or TRBD2 (5 bases each). The germline V and J ends were trimmed by 5 bases and 0 bases, with 24 bases remaining between them. The CDR3 totals 19 residues. CDR1 and CDR2 (germline): MNHEY, SMNVEV (reference sequence). Here the CDR3 reads CASSPHYGTSLTSTDTQYF. CDR3 DNA sequence: TGTGCCAGCAGTCCCCACTACGGGACGTCCCTTACTAGCACAGATACGCAGTATTTT.

The chain uses TRBV11-2 and TRBJ1-1; D might be TRBD1 (6 bases). CDR1 and CDR2 (germline): SGHAT, FQNNGV. V was shortened by 3 bases and J by 4 bases, with 9 bases between the two germline ends. The CDR3 consists of 13 residues. For the CDR3, the DNA is TGTGCCAGCAGCTTGAAGGGGGTCACTGAAGCTTTCTTT. Residues: CASSLKGVTEAFF. Looking up the rest from reference TRBV11-2 and TRBJ1-1 gives the full variable domain: EAGVAQSPRYKIIEKRQSVAFWCNPISGHATLYWYQQILGQGPKLLIQFQNNGVVDDSQLPKDRFSAERLKGVDSTLKIQPAKLEDSAVYLCASSLKGVTEAFFGQGTRLTVV.

The chain uses TRBV5-4 and TRBJ2-7, with 7 bases fitting TRBD2. The ends lost 4 bases at V and 0 bases at J; junction bases unmatched: 10. Germline CDR1 is SGHNT and CDR2 is YYREEE (reference sequence). The CDR3 totals 16 residues. CDR3 sequence (DNA): TGTGCCAGCAGCCGACCCTCGGGGGGAAGCTCCTACGAGCAGTACTTC. This translates into CASSRPSGGSSYEQYF.

The genes are TRBV4-1 and TRBJ2-7; D remains unclear. Germline CDR1 is MGHRA and CDR2 is YSYEKL. Trimming left V 1 base short and J 4 bases short, with 8 bases between. The CDR3 extends over 13 amino acids. The CDR3 region has the DNA TGCGCCAGCAGCCAAGGCCAACTATACGAGCAGTACTTC. Its translation: CASSQGQLYEQYF.

This clone was observed once. This chain links TRBV6-6 with TRBJ2-7; no clear D. This CDR3 spans 11 amino acids. Trimming left V 8 bases short and J 0 bases short, with 5 bases between. Germline-derived CDR1 and CDR2 are MNHNY and SVGAGI (reference sequence). The CDR3 DNA sequence: TGTGCCAGCGGTCTCTCCTACGAGCAGTACTTC. Translated, it gives CASGLSYEQYF.

The V and J genes are TRBV19 and TRBJ2-3; D not certain. The V end was cut by 1 base, the J end by 12 bases, with 11 bases between. CDR1 LNHDA and CDR2 SQIVND come from the germline V gene (reference sequence). This CDR3 region has 12 residues. CDR3 DNA: TGTGCCAGTAGTATAGGGGTAGCTCCACAGTATTTT. Amino acid sequence: CASSIGVAPQYF.

The J gene is TRBJ2-1, the V gene TRBV7-6, with 10 bases lining up with TRBD2. Trimming at V came to 4 bases and at J to 5 bases, leaving 17 bases not matched to a gene. Germline V lookup: CDR1 SGHVS, CDR2 FNYEAQ. The CDR3 is made up of 19 amino acids. The CDR3, as DNA: TGTGCCAGCAGCTCCTACCACCTCGCGACTAGCGGGTACAACAATGAGCAGTTCTTC. It translates to CASSSYHLATSGYNNEQFF.

J is TRBJ2-1 and V is TRBV5-4; D may be TRBD1 or TRBD2 (5 bases each). V was clipped by 2 bases and J by 0 bases, with 9 bases between them. Germline assignment: CDR1 SGHNT and CDR2 YYREEE (reference sequence). The CDR3 is 15 amino acids. In DNA form, the CDR3 reads TGTGCCAGCAGCTTAGGGGAGAGCTCCTACAATGAGCAGTTCTTC. Translating it yields CASSLGESSYNEQFF.

This chain joins TRBV7-9 and TRBJ1-1, with 7 bases fitting TRBD1. After removal of 5 bases from V and 4 bases from J, the junction contained 10 bases not matched to a gene. Germline CDR1 SEHNR, CDR2 FQNEAQ (reference sequence). This CDR3 comprises 15 residues. CDR3 amino acids: CASSSNRGKITEAFF. The CDR3 DNA reads TGTGCCAGCAGCAGTAACAGGGGAAAAATCACTGAAGCTTTCTTT.

For this clone: The junction and the germline gene differ at one end; a read error may be behind it. The gene calls are TRBV29-1 and TRBJ1-2, with a tentative D call TRBD1 (6 bases). CDR3 length equals 13 residues. Per the germline V gene, CDR1 is SQVTM and CDR2 is ANQGSEA. CDR3 in DNA: TGCAGCGTTCAAGACAGGAACAACTATGGCTACACCTTC. Protein product: CSVQDRNNYGYTF. Full variable domain (outside the CDR3, taken from reference TRBV29-1 and TRBJ1-2): SAVISQKPSRDICQRGTSLTIQCQVDSQVTMMFWYRQQPGQSLTLIATANQGSEATYESGFVIDKFPISRPNLTFSTLTVSNMSPEDSSIYLCSVQDRNNYGYTFGSGTRLTVV.

This CDR3 reads CASSLGQAEEQYF. The CDR3 bases are TGCGCCAGCAGCTTGGGACAGGCGGAAGAGCAGTACTTC. The chain couples TRBV5-1 to TRBJ2-7, with D maybe TRBD1 (6 bases). Germline values: CDR1 SGHRS, CDR2 YFSETQ. V gave up 0 bases and J gave up 7 bases, with 11 bases separating them. This CDR3 is 13 amino acids long.

The chain links TRBV7-9 to TRBJ2-7, with D perhaps TRBD2 (6 bases). Germline values: CDR1 SEHNR, CDR2 FQNEAQ (reference sequence). The V gene lost 4 bases and the J gene lost 7 bases, with 14 bases spanning the gap. The length of the CDR3 is 13 residues. Here the CDR3 reads CASSSAAGYEQYF. DNA of the CDR3: TGTGCCAGCAGCTCGGCGGCGGGGTATGAGCAGTACTTC.

The rearrangement uses TRBV2 and TRBJ1-4; D call uncertain. The CDR3 is 15 residues long. V was clipped by 4 bases and J by 0 bases, with 9 bases between them. Per germline, CDR1 SNHLY and CDR2 FYNNEI. DNA for the CDR3: TGTGCCAGCAGTGCCAATATTGCAACTAATGAAAAACTGTTTTTT. This encodes CASSANIATNEKLFF.

The V call is TRBV19, the J call TRBJ2-7; 12 bases match TRBD1. Unmatched junction bases numbered 6, after V lost 5 bases and J lost 4 bases. CDR1 LNHDA and CDR2 SQIVND come from the germline V gene (reference sequence). The CDR3 contains 15 residues. The chain's CDR3 is CASSWVGQGAYEQYF. CDR3 in DNA: TGTGCCAGTAGTTGGGTGGGACAGGGGGCTTACGAGCAGTACTTC.